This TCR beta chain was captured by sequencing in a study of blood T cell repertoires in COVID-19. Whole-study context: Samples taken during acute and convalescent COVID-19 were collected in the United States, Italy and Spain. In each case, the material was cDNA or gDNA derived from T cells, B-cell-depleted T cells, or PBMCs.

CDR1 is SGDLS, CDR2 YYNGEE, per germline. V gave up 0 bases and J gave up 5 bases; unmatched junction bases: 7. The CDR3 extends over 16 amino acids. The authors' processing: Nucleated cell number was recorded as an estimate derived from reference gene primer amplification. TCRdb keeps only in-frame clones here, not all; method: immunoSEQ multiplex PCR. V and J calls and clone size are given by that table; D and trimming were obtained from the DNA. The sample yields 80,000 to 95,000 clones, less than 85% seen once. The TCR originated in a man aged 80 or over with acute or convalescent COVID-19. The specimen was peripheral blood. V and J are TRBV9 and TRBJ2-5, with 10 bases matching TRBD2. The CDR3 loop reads CASSVGASGSFETQYF. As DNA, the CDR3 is TGTGCCAGCAGCGTAGGAGCTAGCGGGAGTTTTGAGACCCAGTACTTC.